The 21 T cell receptor beta chains given below trace back to one sample, sequenced in a study of blood T cell repertoires in COVID-19. Using immunoSEQ multiplex PCR, the repertoire was profiled, and TCRdb retains in-frame clones only, with some absent. Among approximately 210,000 clones listed, 84% were seen once. Sequences were obtained from peripheral blood. The receptors stem from an elderly woman with COVID-19, enrolled during active disease.

The V and J genes are TRBV6-5 and TRBJ1-6; 7 nucleotides line up with TRBD1. This CDR3 comprises 14 residues. Trimming cost V 4 bases and J 7 bases; bases outside gene matches: 4. Looked up from germline, CDR1 is MNHEY and CDR2 is SVGAGI. CDR3 nucleotide sequence: TGTGCCAGCAGTTTAATACAGGGGAATTCACCCCTCCACTTT. Translating it yields CASSLIQGNSPLHF.

The chain joins TRBV5-4 to TRBJ2-3, with 10 bases fitting TRBD2. The CDR3 has 15 amino acids. With V trimmed by 7 bases and J by 1 base, 6 bases remained unmatched. Germline V gives CDR1 SGHNT, CDR2 YYREEE (reference sequence). CDR3 amino acids: CASALGLAGTDTQYF. CDR3 DNA sequence: TGTGCCAGCGCACTCGGACTAGCGGGCACAGATACGCAGTATTTT.

This clone was recorded only once. V gene TRBV6-5 combines with J gene TRBJ1-3; 8 bases map to TRBD1. Trimming took 5 bases from V and 3 from J; bases not matched to a gene: 6. The CDR3 has 15 residues. Per the germline V gene, CDR1 is MNHEY and CDR2 is SVGAGI. CDR3 sequence: CASSPSGGGGNTIYF. In DNA form, the CDR3 reads TGTGCCAGCAGTCCATCAGGGGGCGGTGGAAACACCATATATTTT.

The chain employs TRBV6-5 and TRBJ2-1; TRBD1 is a possible D gene (6 bases). The CDR3 totals 14 residues. CDR1 and CDR2 (germline): MNHEY, SVGAGI. V shed 6 bases and J shed 0 bases, with 9 bases lying between them. This CDR3 is CASRMDSSYNEQFF. The CDR3 DNA sequence: TGTGCCAGCAGGATGGACAGCTCCTACAATGAGCAGTTCTTC.

In this sample, this clone turned up a few times. The V and J genes are TRBV6-4 and TRBJ2-2; TRBD1 agrees at 10 bases. This CDR3 spans 18 amino acids. Trimming removed 6 bases from V and 3 bases from J; junction bases left unmatched: 13. Looked up from germline, CDR1 is MRHNA and CDR2 is SNTAGT. CDR3 sequence: CASRPQHSGTGDTGELFF. The CDR3 DNA reads as TGTGCCAGCAGACCCCAGCATTCGGGGACAGGGGACACCGGGGAGCTGTTTTTT.

The chain uses TRBV6-5 and TRBJ1-5, with TRBD1 as a possible D gene (5 bases). Germline V gives CDR1 MNHEY, CDR2 SVGAGI. This CDR3 spans 14 amino acids. V lost 8 bases, J lost 4 bases, and 15 bases lay in between. CDR3 DNA: TGTGCCAGCGGCCTACTCGGGGGGAATCAGCCCCAGCATTTT. Its translation: CASGLLGGNQPQHF.

The chain combines TRBV6-5 with TRBJ2-1; TRBD2 is a possible D gene (6 bases). V dropped 6 bases and J dropped 5 bases, with 17 bases sitting between them. Germline CDR1 and CDR2: MNHEY and SVGAGI. This CDR3 has 15 residues. The DNA for the CDR3 is TGTGCCAGCAGAACTCGTTCCGGCGGGAACAATGAGCAGTTCTTC. Protein sequence: CASRTRSGGNNEQFF.

This chain uses TRBV10-3 with TRBJ1-2; D perhaps matches TRBD1 (5 bases). The V gene lost 6 bases and the J gene lost 7 bases, with 21 bases spanning the gap. This CDR3 spans 15 amino acids. CDR1 is ENHRY, CDR2 SYGVKD, per germline. In DNA form, the CDR3 reads TGTGCCATCAGGATAGCAGGGTCCGATCGGGCTGGCTACACCTTC. Translated, it gives CAIRIAGSDRAGYTF.

CDR3 DNA sequence: TGTGCCAGCAGTTTTGACAGGGTCTCAGATACGCAGTATTTT. Protein sequence: CASSFDRVSDTQYF. The chain joins TRBV27 to TRBJ2-3, with 7 bases that match TRBD1. Germline trimming cut 3 bases from V and 4 bases from J; bases unmatched to any gene: 4. This CDR3 contains 14 residues. Germline assignment: CDR1 MNHEY and CDR2 SMNVEV (reference sequence).

The gene calls are TRBV9 and TRBJ1-1, with D possibly TRBD1 on 6 matching bases. Germline V gene lookup returns CDR1 SGDLS and CDR2 YYNGEE. Trimming removed 4 bases from V and 5 bases from J, with 18 bases in between. The CDR3 extends over 15 amino acids. The CDR3 region is CASSLLDRRETEAFF. The CDR3, as DNA: TGTGCCAGCAGCCTCCTGGACAGAAGGGAAACTGAAGCTTTCTTT.

This clone has a single count. This rearrangement joins TRBV19 to TRBJ1-4; 8 bases map to TRBD1. CDR1 and CDR2 from the germline V gene are LNHDA and SQIVND (reference sequence). Unmatched junction bases numbered 9, after V lost 4 bases and J lost 8 bases. The CDR3 consists of 15 residues. The DNA for the CDR3 is TGTGCCAGTAGTACAGGGGGCGCCTTCGGAGAAAAACTGTTTTTT. The encoded protein is CASSTGGAFGEKLFF.

This rearrangement joins TRBV27 to TRBJ2-3; tentative D call: TRBD2 (5 bases). V dropped 10 bases and J dropped 8 bases, with 22 bases sitting between them. Germline loops: CDR1 MNHEY, CDR2 SMNVEV (reference sequence). The CDR3 has 14 residues. The CDR3 here is CATLEEAVHGTQYF. DNA of the CDR3: TGTGCCACCCTAGAGGAGGCGGTCCATGGTACGCAGTATTTT.

This chain joins TRBV5-4 and TRBJ1-2; 7 nucleotides match TRBD1. This CDR3 has 15 amino acids. Germline trimming cut 0 bases from V and 2 bases from J; bases unmatched to any gene: 4. Looked up from germline, CDR1 is SGHNT and CDR2 is YYREEE (reference sequence). DNA for the CDR3: TGTGCCAGCAGCTTGGGTGACAGGGCAAACTATGGCTACACCTTC. Residues: CASSLGDRANYGYTF.

The rearrangement uses TRBV7-3 and TRBJ2-2, with D unclear. The CDR3 sequence is 13 residues long. The germline V and J ends were trimmed by 11 bases and 0 bases, with 10 bases remaining between them. Germline CDR1 SGHTA, CDR2 FQGTGA. The CDR3 sequence: CASRSSNTGELFF. The CDR3 nucleotides read TGTGCCTCCAGGTCCTCGAACACCGGGGAGCTGTTTTTT.

This clone showed up just a few times. This sample also contains other DNA sequences that code for the same CDR3. CDR3 protein: CASSRDTGELFF. The CDR3 bases are TGTGCCAGCAGCAGGGACACCGGGGAGCTGTTTTTT. The V and J genes are TRBV2 and TRBJ2-2; possible D gene TRBD1, 5 bases. The V gene lost 6 bases and the J gene lost 3 bases, with 5 bases spanning the gap. The CDR3 covers 12 residues. The germline CDR1 and CDR2 sequences are SNHLY and FYNNEI.

The rearrangement links TRBV6-6 to TRBJ1-2; D remains unclear. CDR3 length: 13 amino acids. V lost 0 bases to trimming and J lost 9 bases, with 11 bases between them. Germline loops: CDR1 MNHNY, CDR2 SVGAGI (reference sequence). The CDR3 DNA reads as TGTGCCAGCAGTTACTCGGATGGCGGCAGCTACACCTTC. Its protein is CASSYSDGGSYTF.

This clone has just a few counts. The chain uses TRBV29-1 and TRBJ1-2; 10 positions agree with TRBD1. The CDR3 spans 13 residues. J gave up 7 bases and V 7 bases, and 9 bases lay outside the gene matches. Germline lookup yields CDR1 SQVTM and CDR2 ANQGSEA. The CDR3 coding sequence is TGCAGCGCGACAGGGGGCCCGGATGGTGGCTACACCTTC. Residues: CSATGGPDGGYTF.

The genes are TRBV20-1 and TRBJ2-1; D might be TRBD1 or TRBD2, each matching 6 bases. Looked up from germline, CDR1 is DFQATT and CDR2 is SNEGSKA (reference sequence). Deletions cut 3 bases from V and 4 bases from J, with 19 bases between. The CDR3 totals 16 residues. In nucleotides, the CDR3 is TGCAGTGCTAGTGGGGGGCGCGGTTGGGATTACAATGAGCAGTTCTTC. The encoded protein is CSASGGRGWDYNEQFF.

The genes are TRBV9 and TRBJ2-3; 7 positions agree with TRBD2. V shed 1 base, J shed 4 bases, and the junction held 3 bases outside the gene matches. This CDR3 is 14 amino acids long. CDR1 SGDLS and CDR2 YYNGEE come from the germline V gene. The CDR3 DNA is TGTGCCAGCAGCGTATCAGGGAGGGCAGATACGCAGTATTTT. It is translated as CASSVSGRADTQYF.

V usage is TRBV27 and J usage is TRBJ2-2; D is undetermined. The CDR3 loop spans 17 amino acids. Germline assignment: CDR1 MNHEY and CDR2 SMNVEV (reference sequence). Trimming took off 2 bases at V and 6 bases at J, with 19 bases between the two ends. The CDR3 reads CASSLGLTVLEAGELFF. The CDR3 nucleotides are TGTGCCAGCAGTTTAGGTCTTACGGTTCTTGAGGCCGGGGAGCTGTTTTTT.

This clone has more than one count but fewer than ten. The J gene is TRBJ1-2, the V gene TRBV13; TRBD1 might be the D (5 bases). With 5 bases removed from V and 6 bases from J, the gap between germline ends came to 16 bases. Germline values: CDR1 PRHDT, CDR2 FYEKMQ (reference sequence). The CDR3 sequence is 14 residues long. The CDR3 nucleotides read TGTGCCAGCAGCCGTGGTGGGAGGGGTGATGGCTACACCTTC. Its protein is CASSRGGRGDGYTF.